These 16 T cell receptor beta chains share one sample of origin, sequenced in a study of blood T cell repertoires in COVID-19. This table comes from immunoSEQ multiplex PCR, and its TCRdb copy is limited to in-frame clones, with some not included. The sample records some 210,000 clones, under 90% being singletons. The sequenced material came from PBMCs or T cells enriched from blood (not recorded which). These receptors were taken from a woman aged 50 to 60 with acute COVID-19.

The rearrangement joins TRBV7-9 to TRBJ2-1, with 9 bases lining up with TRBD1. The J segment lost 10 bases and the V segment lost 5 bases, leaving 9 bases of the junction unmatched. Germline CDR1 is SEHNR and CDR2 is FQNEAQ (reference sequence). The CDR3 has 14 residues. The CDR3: CASSTWDRVGEQFF. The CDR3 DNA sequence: TGTGCCAGCAGCACCTGGGACAGGGTAGGAGAGCAGTTCTTC.

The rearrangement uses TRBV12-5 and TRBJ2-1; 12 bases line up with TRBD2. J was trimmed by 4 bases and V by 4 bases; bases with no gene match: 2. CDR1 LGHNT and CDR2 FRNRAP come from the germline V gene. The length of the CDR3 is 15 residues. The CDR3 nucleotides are TGTGCTAGTGGTTGGGGACTAGCGGGTTACAATGAGCAGTTCTTC. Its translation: CASGWGLAGYNEQFF. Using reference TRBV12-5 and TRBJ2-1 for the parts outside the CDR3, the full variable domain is DARVTQTPRHKVTEMGQEVTMRCQPILGHNTVFWYRQTMMQGLELLAYFRNRAPLDDSGMPKDRFSAEMPDATLATLKIQPSEPRDSAVYFCASGWGLAGYNEQFFGPGTRLTVL.

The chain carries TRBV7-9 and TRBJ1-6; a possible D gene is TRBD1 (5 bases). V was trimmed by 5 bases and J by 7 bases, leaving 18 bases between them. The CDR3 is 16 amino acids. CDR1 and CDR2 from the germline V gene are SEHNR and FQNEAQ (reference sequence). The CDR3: CASSPSQALDNSPLHF. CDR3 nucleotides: TGTGCCAGCAGCCCCTCACAGGCCCTAGACAATTCACCCCTCCACTTT.

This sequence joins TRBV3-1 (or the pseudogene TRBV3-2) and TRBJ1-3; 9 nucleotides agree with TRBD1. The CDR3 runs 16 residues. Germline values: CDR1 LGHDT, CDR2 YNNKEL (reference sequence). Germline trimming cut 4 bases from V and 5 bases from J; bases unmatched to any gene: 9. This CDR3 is CASSLGDRGNRNTIYF. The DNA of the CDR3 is TGTGCCAGCAGCCTCGGCGACAGGGGGAATAGAAACACCATATATTTT.

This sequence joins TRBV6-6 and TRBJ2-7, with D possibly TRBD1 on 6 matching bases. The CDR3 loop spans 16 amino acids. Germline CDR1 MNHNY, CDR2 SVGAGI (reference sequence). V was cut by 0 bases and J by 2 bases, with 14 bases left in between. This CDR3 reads CASSYSLLDSTYEQYF. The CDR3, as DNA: TGTGCCAGCAGTTACTCGCTATTGGACAGCACCTACGAGCAGTACTTC.

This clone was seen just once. CDR3 sequence (DNA): TGTGCCAGCGGAATCGATACGGGGGGGCCCTACGAGCAGTACTTC. The encoded protein is CASGIDTGGPYEQYF. The J gene is TRBJ2-7, the V gene TRBV6-5, with 8 bases lining up with TRBD2. V trimming: 8 bases; J trimming: 2 bases; junction bases outside the gene matches: 11. Germline CDR1 MNHEY, CDR2 SVGAGI. This CDR3 comprises 15 residues.

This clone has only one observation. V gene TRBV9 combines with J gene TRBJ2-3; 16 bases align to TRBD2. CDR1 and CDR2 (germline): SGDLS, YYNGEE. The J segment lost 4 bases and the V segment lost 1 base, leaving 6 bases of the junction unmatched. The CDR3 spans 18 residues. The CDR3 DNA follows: TGTGCCAGCAGCGTATCCTTCGGGACTAGCGGGGGGGCAGATACGCAGTATTTT. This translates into CASSVSFGTSGGADTQYF.

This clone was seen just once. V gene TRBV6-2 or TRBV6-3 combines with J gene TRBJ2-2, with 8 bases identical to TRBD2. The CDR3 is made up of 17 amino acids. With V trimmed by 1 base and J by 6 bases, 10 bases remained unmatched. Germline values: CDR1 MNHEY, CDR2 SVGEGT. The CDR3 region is CASSYWLAGFLPGELFF. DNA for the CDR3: TGTGCCAGCAGTTACTGGCTAGCGGGTTTTCTGCCCGGGGAGCTGTTTTTT.

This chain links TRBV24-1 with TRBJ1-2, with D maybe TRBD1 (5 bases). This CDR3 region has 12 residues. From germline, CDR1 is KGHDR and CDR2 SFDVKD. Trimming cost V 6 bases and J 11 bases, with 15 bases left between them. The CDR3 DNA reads TGTGCCACCAGTCCAGGGCTCTTCGGGTACACCTTC. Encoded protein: CATSPGLFGYTF.

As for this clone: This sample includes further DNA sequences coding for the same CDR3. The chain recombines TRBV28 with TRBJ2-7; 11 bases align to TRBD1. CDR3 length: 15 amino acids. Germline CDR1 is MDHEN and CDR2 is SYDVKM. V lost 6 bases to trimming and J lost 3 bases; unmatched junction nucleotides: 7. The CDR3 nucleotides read TGTGCCAGCAGCCTTCCCGGGACAGGGGGCTACGAGCAGTACTTC. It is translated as CASSLPGTGGYEQYF.

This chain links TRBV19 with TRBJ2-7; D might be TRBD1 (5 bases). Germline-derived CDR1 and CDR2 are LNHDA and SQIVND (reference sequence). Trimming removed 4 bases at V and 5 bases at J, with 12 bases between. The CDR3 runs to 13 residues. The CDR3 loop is CASSRRTTHEQYF. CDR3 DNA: TGTGCCAGTAGTAGACGGACAACCCACGAGCAGTACTTC.

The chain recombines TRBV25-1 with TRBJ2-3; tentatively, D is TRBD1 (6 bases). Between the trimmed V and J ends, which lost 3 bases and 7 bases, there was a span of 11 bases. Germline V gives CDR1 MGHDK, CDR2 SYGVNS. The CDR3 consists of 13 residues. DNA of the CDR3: TGTGCCAGCAGTGATCAGGGGAGCCATACGCAGTATTTT. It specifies CASSDQGSHTQYF.

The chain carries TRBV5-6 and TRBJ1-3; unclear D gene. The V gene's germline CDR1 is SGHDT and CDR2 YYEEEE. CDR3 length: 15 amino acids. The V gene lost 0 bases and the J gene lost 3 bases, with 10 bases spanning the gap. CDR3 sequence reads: CASSLGRVFGNTIYF. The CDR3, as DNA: TGTGCCAGCAGCTTGGGACGGGTTTTTGGAAACACCATATATTTT.

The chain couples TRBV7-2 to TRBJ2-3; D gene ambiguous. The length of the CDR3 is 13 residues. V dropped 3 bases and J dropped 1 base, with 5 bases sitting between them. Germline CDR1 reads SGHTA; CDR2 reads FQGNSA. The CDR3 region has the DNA TGTGCCAGCAGCTTTGGGCGCACAGATACGCAGTATTTT. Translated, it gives CASSFGRTDTQYF.

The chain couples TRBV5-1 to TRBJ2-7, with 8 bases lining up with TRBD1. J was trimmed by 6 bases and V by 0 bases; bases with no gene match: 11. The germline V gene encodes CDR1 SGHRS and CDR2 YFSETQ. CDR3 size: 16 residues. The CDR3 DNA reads TGCGCCAGCAGCTTGGAACTGGGACAGGTCGTAGGCGAGCAGTACTTC. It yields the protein CASSLELGQVVGEQYF.

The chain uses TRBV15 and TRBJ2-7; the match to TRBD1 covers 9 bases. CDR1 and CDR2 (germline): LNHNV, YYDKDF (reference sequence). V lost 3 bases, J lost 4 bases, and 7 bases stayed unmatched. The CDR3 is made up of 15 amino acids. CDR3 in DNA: TGTGCCACCAGCAGTAAGGGGACAGGGAAGTACGAGCAGTACTTC. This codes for CATSSKGTGKYEQYF.